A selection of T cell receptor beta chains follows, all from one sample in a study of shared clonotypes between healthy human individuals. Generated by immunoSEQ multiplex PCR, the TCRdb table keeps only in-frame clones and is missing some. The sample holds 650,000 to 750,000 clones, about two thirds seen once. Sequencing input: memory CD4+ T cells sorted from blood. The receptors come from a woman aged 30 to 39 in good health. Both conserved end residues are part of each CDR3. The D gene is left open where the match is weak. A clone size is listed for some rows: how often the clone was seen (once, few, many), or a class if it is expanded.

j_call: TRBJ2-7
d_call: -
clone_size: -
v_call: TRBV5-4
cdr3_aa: CASSRGKGAGYEQYF
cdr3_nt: TGTGCCAGCAGCCGGGGTAAGGGGGCGGGGTACGAGCAGTACTTC

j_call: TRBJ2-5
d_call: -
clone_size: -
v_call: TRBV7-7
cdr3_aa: CASSLAGLETQYF
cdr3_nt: TGTGCCAGCAGCTTAGCGGGTCTGGAGACCCAGTACTTC

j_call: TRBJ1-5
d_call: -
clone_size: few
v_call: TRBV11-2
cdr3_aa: CASTRDGWGDQPQHF
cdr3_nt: TGTGCCAGCACCCGTGACGGGTGGGGAGATCAGCCCCAGCATTTT

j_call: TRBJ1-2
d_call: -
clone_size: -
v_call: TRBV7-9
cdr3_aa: CASTSDWINYGYTF
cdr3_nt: TGTGCCAGCACCTCGGACTGGATTAACTATGGCTACACCTTC

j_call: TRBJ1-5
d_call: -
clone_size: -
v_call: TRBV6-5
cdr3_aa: CASRTYGAPQHF
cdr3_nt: TGTGCCAGCAGAACCTACGGGGCGCCCCAGCATTTT

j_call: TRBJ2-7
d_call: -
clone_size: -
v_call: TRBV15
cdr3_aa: CATSRDDGPGRSEQYF
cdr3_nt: TGTGCCACCAGCAGAGATGATGGTCCCGGGCGCTCCGAGCAGTACTTC

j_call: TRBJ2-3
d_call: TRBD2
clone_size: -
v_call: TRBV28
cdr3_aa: CASSASGATDTQYF
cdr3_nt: TGTGCCAGCAGTGCTAGCGGGGCCACAGATACGCAGTATTTT

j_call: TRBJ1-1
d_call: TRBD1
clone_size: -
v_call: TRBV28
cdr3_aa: CASATGGTEAFF
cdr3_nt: TGTGCCAGCGCCACAGGGGGGACTGAAGCTTTCTTT

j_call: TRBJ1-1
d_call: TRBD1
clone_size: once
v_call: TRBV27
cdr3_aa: CASSPRTGTSEAFF
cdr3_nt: TGTGCCAGCAGCCCAAGGACAGGGACTTCTGAAGCTTTCTTT

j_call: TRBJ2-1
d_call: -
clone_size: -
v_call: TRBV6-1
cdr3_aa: CASIRTSYNEQFF
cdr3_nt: TGTGCCAGCATCAGGACAAGCTACAATGAGCAGTTCTTC

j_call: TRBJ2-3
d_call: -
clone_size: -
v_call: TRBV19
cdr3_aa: CASSRGGGEDTQYF
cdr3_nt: TGTGCCAGTAGTCGGGGAGGAGGTGAAGATACGCAGTATTTT

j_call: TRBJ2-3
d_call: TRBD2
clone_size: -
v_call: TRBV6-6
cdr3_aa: CASTDTSGRHPDTQYF
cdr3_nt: TGTGCCAGCACCGACACTAGCGGGAGGCATCCAGATACGCAGTATTTT

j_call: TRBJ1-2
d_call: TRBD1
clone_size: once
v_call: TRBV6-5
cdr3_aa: CASSSPGQLSFGYTF
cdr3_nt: TGTGCCAGCAGTTCTCCGGGACAGCTCTCTTTCGGCTACACCTTC

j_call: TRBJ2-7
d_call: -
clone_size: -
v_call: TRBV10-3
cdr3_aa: CAIRGASVNEQYF
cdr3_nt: TGTGCCATCAGAGGGGCCTCGGTGAACGAGCAGTACTTC

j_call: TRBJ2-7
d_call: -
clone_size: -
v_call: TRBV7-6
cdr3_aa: CASSLADGYEQYF
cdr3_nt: TGTGCCAGCAGCTTAGCAGACGGCTACGAGCAGTACTTC

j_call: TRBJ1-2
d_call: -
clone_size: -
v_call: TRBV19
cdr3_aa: CASSASIMVWDGYTF
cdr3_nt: TGTGCCAGTAGTGCCTCTATAATGGTTTGGGACGGCTACACCTTC

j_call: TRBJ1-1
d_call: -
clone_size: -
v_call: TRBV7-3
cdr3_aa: CASSSRGGEAFF
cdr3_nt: TGTGCCAGCAGCTCCCGGGGCGGTGAAGCTTTCTTT

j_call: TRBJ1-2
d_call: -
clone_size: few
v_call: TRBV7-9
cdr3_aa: CASNHGRGGYTF
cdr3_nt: TGTGCCAGCAACCACGGGCGCGGCGGCTACACCTTC

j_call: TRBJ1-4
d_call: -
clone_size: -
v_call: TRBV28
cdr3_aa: CASSFGGPSKLFF
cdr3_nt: TGTGCCAGCAGTTTTGGGGGCCCTTCCAAACTGTTTTTT

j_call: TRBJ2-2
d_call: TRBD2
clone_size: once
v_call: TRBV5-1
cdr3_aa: CASSQGLAGELYTGELFF
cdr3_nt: TGCGCCAGCAGCCAGGGACTAGCGGGAGAGTTGTACACCGGGGAGCTGTTTTTT

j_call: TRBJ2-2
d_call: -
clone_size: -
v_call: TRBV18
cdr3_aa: CASSPAGGGDTGELFF
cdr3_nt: TGTGCCAGCTCACCGGCCGGAGGCGGGGACACCGGGGAGCTGTTTTTT

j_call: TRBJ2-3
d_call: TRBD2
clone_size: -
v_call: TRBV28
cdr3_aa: CASKTAGGLDTQYF
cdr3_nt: TGTGCCAGCAAAACAGCGGGAGGCCTGGATACGCAGTATTTT

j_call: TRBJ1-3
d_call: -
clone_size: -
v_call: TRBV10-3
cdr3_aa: CAISEPAGSGNTIYF
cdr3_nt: TGTGCCATCAGTGAGCCCGCCGGCTCTGGAAACACCATATATTTT

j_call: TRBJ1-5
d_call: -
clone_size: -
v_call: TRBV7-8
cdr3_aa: CASSSRVHSNQPQHF
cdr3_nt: TGTGCCAGCAGCTCCCGAGTGCATAGCAATCAGCCCCAGCATTTT

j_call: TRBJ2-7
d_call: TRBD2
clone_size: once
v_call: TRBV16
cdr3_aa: CASSQPAGLRYEQYF
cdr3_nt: TGTGCCAGCAGCCAACCAGCGGGATTACGCTACGAGCAGTACTTC

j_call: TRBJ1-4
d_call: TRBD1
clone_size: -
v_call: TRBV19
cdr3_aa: CASSRRLGQGDEKLFF
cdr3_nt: TGTGCCAGTAGTAGGCGGTTGGGACAGGGGGATGAAAAACTGTTTTTT

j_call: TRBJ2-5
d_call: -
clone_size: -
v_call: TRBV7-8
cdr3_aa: CASSLGQIDQETQYF
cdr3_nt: TGTGCCAGCAGCTTAGGACAGATAGACCAAGAGACCCAGTACTTC

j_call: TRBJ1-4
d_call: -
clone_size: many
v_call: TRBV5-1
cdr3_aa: CASRPARGDEKLFF
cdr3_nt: TGCGCCAGCAGACCGGCGAGGGGAGACGAAAAACTGTTTTTT

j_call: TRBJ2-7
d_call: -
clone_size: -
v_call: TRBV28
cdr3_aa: CASSLELAIRYEQYF
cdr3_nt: TGTGCCAGCAGTTTAGAGCTAGCGATACGCTACGAGCAGTACTTC

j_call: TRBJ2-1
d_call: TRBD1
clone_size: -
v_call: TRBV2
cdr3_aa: CASSEQGASSNEQFF
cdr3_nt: TGTGCCAGCAGCGAACAGGGGGCCTCGAGCAATGAGCAGTTCTTC

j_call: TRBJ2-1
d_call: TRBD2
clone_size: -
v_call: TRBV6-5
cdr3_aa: CASAGRSGGNEQFF
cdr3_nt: TGTGCCAGCGCCGGTCGTTCGGGGGGCAATGAGCAGTTCTTC

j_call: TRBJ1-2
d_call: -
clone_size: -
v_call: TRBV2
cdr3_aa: CASSLQGTHGYTF
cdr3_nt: TGTGCCAGCAGTTTACAGGGAACTCATGGCTACACCTTC

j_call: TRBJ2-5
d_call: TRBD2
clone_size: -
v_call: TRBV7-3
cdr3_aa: CASSLMGGETQYF
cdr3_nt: TGTGCCAGCAGTCTAATGGGAGGGGAGACCCAGTACTTC

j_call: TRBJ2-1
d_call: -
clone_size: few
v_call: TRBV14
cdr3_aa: CASSQGSVTEQFF
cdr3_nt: TGTGCCAGCAGCCAAGGGTCAGTTACCGAGCAGTTCTTC

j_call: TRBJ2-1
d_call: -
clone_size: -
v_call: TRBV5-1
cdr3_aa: CASSLGDRKNEQFF
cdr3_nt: TGCGCCAGCAGCTTGGGGGATAGAAAGAATGAGCAGTTCTTC